Below are 30 T cell receptor beta chains sequenced from a single sample in a study of blood T cell repertoires in COVID-19. The assay was immunoSEQ multiplex PCR, and TCRdb's table has in-frame clones only and misses some. The data contain roughly 97,000 clones, about 90% of them singletons. The sequenced sample consisted of peripheral blood. The receptors stem from a human donor in a cohort sampled during active COVID-19.

This clone was observed once. The chain uses TRBV6-5 and TRBJ1-2; possible D gene TRBD1, 6 bases. Germline V lookup: CDR1 MNHEY, CDR2 SVGAGI. The CDR3 is 13 residues long. Trimming left V 5 bases short and J 4 bases short, with 11 bases between. The DNA for the CDR3 is TGTGCCAGCAGTAAACAGGGAACCTATGGCTACACCTTC. Its protein is CASSKQGTYGYTF.

The chain has TRBV5-1 and TRBJ2-7, with 8 bases lining up with TRBD1. With V trimmed by 0 bases and J by 2 bases, 1 base remained unmatched. The CDR3 covers 14 residues. Germline V gene data show CDR1 as SGHRS and CDR2 as YFSETQ. This CDR3 is CASSLEDRAYEQYF. The CDR3 DNA follows: TGCGCCAGCAGCTTGGAGGACAGGGCCTACGAGCAGTACTTC.

The rearrangement joins TRBV15 to TRBJ1-5; 9 bases are shared with TRBD1. CDR3 length: 16 amino acids. Trimming at V came to 3 bases and at J to 6 bases, leaving 9 bases not matched to a gene. The germline V gene has CDR1 LNHNV and CDR2 YYDKDF (reference sequence). The CDR3 coding sequence is TGTGCCACCAGCAGCCTTGGACAGGGGATTGGTCAGCCCCAGCATTTT. Translation gives CATSSLGQGIGQPQHF.

The rearrangement links TRBV5-4 to TRBJ2-5; 7 bases agree with TRBD1. Germline CDR1 reads SGHNT; CDR2 reads YYREEE (reference sequence). This CDR3 comprises 14 residues. V shed 5 bases, J shed 3 bases, and the junction held 7 bases outside the gene matches. CDR3 region: CASRRDSYEETQYF. For the CDR3, the DNA is TGTGCCAGCAGACGGGACAGTTATGAAGAGACCCAGTACTTC.

This rearrangement joins TRBV7-2 to TRBJ2-3, with 7 bases matching TRBD2. The germline CDR1 and CDR2 sequences are SGHTA and FQGNSA. This CDR3 region has 15 residues. J gave up 0 bases and V 5 bases, and 5 bases lay outside the gene matches. CDR3 bases: TGTGCCAGCAGCCCCCCGGGACTAAGCACAGATACGCAGTATTTT. Protein sequence: CASSPPGLSTDTQYF.

The chain is built from TRBV7-2 and TRBJ1-4, with TRBD1 matching 7 bases. With 5 bases clipped from V and 7 bases from J, the junction kept 13 bases outside the gene matches. Germline CDR1 and CDR2: SGHTA and FQGNSA. This CDR3 is built from 16 residues. The CDR3 DNA is TGTGCCAGCAGCCAAAACCCGACAGGGTTAGGTGAAAAACTGTTTTTT. Amino acids: CASSQNPTGLGEKLFF.

The chain employs TRBV6-6 and TRBJ2-2; TRBD1 might be the D (6 bases). The CDR3 totals 15 residues. Germline V gene data show CDR1 as MNHNY and CDR2 as SVGAGI (reference sequence). Between the trimmed V and J ends, which lost 7 bases and 1 base, there was a span of 13 bases. CDR3: CASTPDRMNTGELFF. DNA of the CDR3: TGTGCCAGCACCCCCGACAGGATGAACACCGGGGAGCTGTTTTTT.

This clone was seen only a few times. V is TRBV19 and J is TRBJ2-2; 9 bases match TRBD1. Germline-derived CDR1 and CDR2 are LNHDA and SQIVND (reference sequence). Trimming at V came to 4 bases and at J to 5 bases, leaving 5 bases not matched to a gene. The CDR3 length is 15 residues. The CDR3 reads CASSTGTGSTGELFF. The CDR3 DNA follows: TGTGCCAGTAGTACGGGGACAGGGAGTACCGGGGAGCTGTTTTTT.

The genes are TRBV19 and TRBJ2-6, with D maybe TRBD2 (6 bases). V dropped 9 bases and J dropped 1 base, with 16 bases sitting between them. The V gene's germline CDR1 is LNHDA and CDR2 SQIVND (reference sequence). The CDR3 spans 16 residues. The CDR3 coding sequence is TGTGCCAGCGCCGGGACTGCGAGGTCTGGGGCCAACGTCCTGACTTTC. This translates into CASAGTARSGANVLTF.

The rearrangement links TRBV19 to TRBJ1-1, with 8 bases that match TRBD1. V lost 6 bases, J lost 5 bases, and 5 bases stayed unmatched. This CDR3 is built from 13 residues. In germline, CDR1 is LNHDA, CDR2 SQIVND (reference sequence). CDR3 in DNA: TGTGCCAGTAGCACACAGGGGGGGACTGAAGCTTTCTTT. This sequence encodes CASSTQGGTEAFF.

The chain has TRBV6-6 and TRBJ2-7; D unclear. V lost 6 bases to trimming and J lost 3 bases, with 9 bases between them. Germline CDR1 and CDR2: MNHNY and SVGAGI (reference sequence). There are 12 residues in the CDR3. The CDR3 reads CASRDPGYEQYF. As DNA, the CDR3 is TGTGCCAGCAGAGACCCGGGCTACGAGCAGTACTTC.

The chain carries TRBV18 and TRBJ2-6; the D gene is possibly TRBD2 (6 bases). V lost 3 bases to trimming and J lost 0 bases, with 12 bases between them. In germline, CDR1 is KGHSH, CDR2 LQKENI. This CDR3 contains 17 residues. This CDR3 is CASSPGTPSSGANVLTF. DNA for the CDR3: TGTGCCAGCTCACCCGGGACTCCAAGCTCTGGGGCCAACGTCCTGACTTTC.

Worth noting for this clone: Because it lacks the conserved phenylalanine or tryptophan at the end, this CDR3 is likely a read error. Because the CDR3's place on the DNA is in doubt, the DNA is left out and the CDR3 is given as listed by TCRdb. The genes are TRBV28 and TRBJ2-7; the table gives TRBD2 as D, unverified against the DNA. Germline-derived CDR1 and CDR2 are MDHEN and SYDVKM. Termini included, the CDR3 measures 13 amino acids. CDR3 sequence reads: CASSLIRREGLRA.

As DNA, the CDR3 is TGTGCCAGCTCACCAAGCCACAACACTGAAGCTTTCTTT. Protein product: CASSPSHNTEAFF. The gene calls are TRBV18 and TRBJ1-1; D is uncertain. V lost 2 bases and J 2 bases, leaving 6 bases between the germline ends. The CDR3 runs 13 residues. Germline assignment: CDR1 KGHSH and CDR2 LQKENI. Based on the CDR3 plus reference TRBV18 and TRBJ1-1, the full variable domain is NAGVMQNPRHLVRRRGQEARLRCSPMKGHSHVYWYRQLPEEGLKFMVYLQKENIIDESGMPKERFSAEFPKEGPSILRIQQVVRGDSAAYFCASSPSHNTEAFFGQGTRLTVV.

The V call is TRBV6-5, the J call TRBJ1-1; the D gene is possibly TRBD1 (6 bases). From germline, CDR1 is MNHEY and CDR2 SVGAGI. The CDR3 has 13 residues. V was clipped by 5 bases and J by 7 bases, with 14 bases between them. The chain's CDR3 is CASSTYRAGEAFF. The CDR3 nucleotides read TGTGCCAGCAGTACTTACAGGGCCGGTGAAGCTTTCTTT.

The chain employs TRBV6-5 and TRBJ2-7, with TRBD1 matching over 8 bases. The CDR3 length is 15 residues. CDR1 MNHEY and CDR2 SVGAGI come from the germline V gene. The J segment lost 3 bases and the V segment lost 6 bases, leaving 10 bases of the junction unmatched. CDR3 bases: TGTGCCAGCAGCGGTGACAGGGGACGTTACTACGAGCAGTACTTC. This sequence encodes CASSGDRGRYYEQYF.

The chain has TRBV7-2 and TRBJ2-7, with D possibly being TRBD1 (7 bases). With 5 bases removed from V and 2 bases from J, the gap between germline ends came to 16 bases. Germline assignment: CDR1 SGHTA and CDR2 FQGNSA. CDR3 length: 15 amino acids. CDR3 nucleotides: TGTGCCAGCAGCCTATCCCAGGGGGGCGCCTACGAGCAGTACTTC. Translating gives CASSLSQGGAYEQYF.

This chain joins TRBV7-7 and TRBJ2-5, with 9 nucleotides matching TRBD1. Germline-derived CDR1 and CDR2 are SSHAT and FNYEAQ (reference sequence). Trimming removed 1 base from V and 4 bases from J; junction bases left unmatched: 4. This CDR3 has 15 residues. CDR3 residues: CASSLGGQGRETQYF. For the CDR3, the DNA is TGTGCCAGCAGCTTAGGGGGACAGGGTAGAGAGACCCAGTACTTC.

A single count supports this clone. The CDR3: CASRDPLGGGTEAFF. In nucleotides, the CDR3 is TGTGCCAGCAGGGACCCACTGGGGGGTGGGACTGAAGCTTTCTTT. The chain joins TRBV6-5 to TRBJ1-1; D may be TRBD1 (5 bases). Trimming removed 6 bases at V and 5 bases at J, with 19 bases between. The germline V gene has CDR1 MNHEY and CDR2 SVGAGI. The length of the CDR3 is 15 residues.

The CDR3 spells CASSLAPTGSSGANVLTF. In DNA form, the CDR3 reads TGCGCCAGCAGCTTGGCCCCGACGGGGAGCTCTGGGGCCAACGTCCTGACTTTC. The gene calls are TRBV5-1 and TRBJ2-6; D may be TRBD2 (5 bases). The CDR3 spans 18 residues. Germline CDR1 and CDR2: SGHRS and YFSETQ. V was shortened by 0 bases and J by 0 bases, with 13 bases between the two germline ends.

V gene TRBV16 combines with J gene TRBJ2-7, with TRBD2 matching 10 bases. CDR3 length: 15 amino acids. Germline lookup yields CDR1 KGHSY and CDR2 FQNENV. The trim removed 4 bases at V and 5 bases at J, leaving 8 bases unmatched. Here the CDR3 reads CASSRSGRAVNEQYF. CDR3 nucleotide sequence: TGTGCCAGCAGCCGAAGCGGGAGGGCCGTCAACGAGCAGTACTTC.

J is TRBJ1-2 and V is TRBV19; TRBD1 matches at 7 bases. This CDR3 region has 16 residues. Germline V CDR1 and CDR2: LNHDA, SQIVND (reference sequence). V lost 4 bases, J lost 2 bases, and 10 bases stayed unmatched. The CDR3 protein is CASSTLTGRGNYGYTF. In nucleotides, the CDR3 is TGTGCCAGTAGTACACTTACGGGCAGGGGGAACTATGGCTACACCTTC.

The J gene is TRBJ1-1, the V gene TRBV2; D call uncertain. The CDR3 sequence is 13 residues long. V lost 4 bases to trimming and J lost 0 bases, with 6 bases between them. Germline CDR1 and CDR2: SNHLY and FYNNEI. The CDR3 sequence is CASSGLMNTEAFF. CDR3 DNA: TGTGCCAGCAGTGGACTGATGAACACTGAAGCTTTCTTT.

The chain recombines TRBV11-3 with TRBJ2-7; 12 nucleotides line up with TRBD2. The CDR3 has 15 amino acids. The V and J ends lost 4 bases and 6 bases, in that order; junction bases with no gene match: 7. In germline, CDR1 is SGHNT, CDR2 YENEEA. CDR3 nucleotide sequence: TGTGCCAGCAGCTCTAGCGGGAGGGCAAAAGGCGAGCAGTACTTC. It codes for CASSSSGRAKGEQYF.

The chain carries TRBV6-6 and TRBJ1-1; 8 bases agree with TRBD1. Germline lookup yields CDR1 MNHNY and CDR2 SVGAGI (reference sequence). J lost 11 bases, V lost 6 bases, and 11 bases had no gene match. CDR3 length: 13 residues. CDR3 sequence: CASSGQGLVWAFF. In nucleotides, the CDR3 is TGTGCCAGCAGCGGACAGGGCCTCGTCTGGGCTTTCTTT.

This clone was observed a handful of times. The V gene is TRBV6-2 or TRBV6-3, the J gene TRBJ2-1; the match to TRBD1 covers 9 bases. Germline loops: CDR1 MNHEY, CDR2 SVGEGT. The trim removed 5 bases at V and 7 bases at J, leaving 15 bases unmatched. The CDR3 extends over 17 amino acids. The CDR3 here is CASSKAPGQGAKNEQFF. The DNA of the CDR3 is TGTGCCAGCAGTAAGGCCCCGGGACAGGGAGCGAAAAATGAGCAGTTCTTC.

This clone was found once. The rearrangement joins TRBV5-6 to TRBJ2-7; 12 bases line up with TRBD2. V trimming: 4 bases; J trimming: 0 bases; junction bases outside the gene matches: 8. The CDR3 covers 17 residues. Germline-derived CDR1 and CDR2 are SGHDT and YYEEEE. Here the CDR3 reads CASSPLAGGPGSYEQYF. CDR3 DNA: TGTGCCAGCAGCCCTCTAGCGGGAGGGCCTGGCTCCTACGAGCAGTACTTC. Supplemented by reference TRBV5-6 and TRBJ2-7, the full variable domain reads DAGVTQSPTHLIKTRGQQVTLRCSPKSGHDTVSWYQQALGQGPQFIFQYYEEEERQRGNFPDRFSGHQFPNYSSELNVNALLLGDSALYLCASSPLAGGPGSYEQYFGPGTRLTVT.

This clone came up once. The chain combines TRBV2 with TRBJ1-3, with D possibly TRBD1 on 6 matching bases. V was pared by 6 bases and J by 2 bases, with 11 bases between. Looked up from germline, CDR1 is SNHLY and CDR2 is FYNNEI. The CDR3 runs to 14 residues. CDR3 amino acids: CASSYDRTGNTIYF. The CDR3, as DNA: TGTGCCAGCAGCTACGACAGGACTGGAAACACCATATATTTT.

This clone was observed a few times. The rearrangement links TRBV4-1 to TRBJ2-3; TRBD2 matches at 8 bases. The CDR3 loop spans 15 amino acids. The V segment lost 4 bases and the J segment 2 bases; nucleotides outside the gene matches: 5. Germline V CDR1 and CDR2: MGHRA, YSYEKL. This chain's CDR3 is CASSRGLAPTDTQYF. CDR3 DNA sequence: TGCGCCAGCAGCCGTGGACTAGCTCCCACAGATACGCAGTATTTT.

This chain joins TRBV18 and TRBJ1-1; D is uncertain. Germline assignment: CDR1 KGHSH and CDR2 LQKENI. V dropped 1 base and J dropped 3 bases, with 12 bases sitting between them. CDR3 length: 15 residues. As DNA, the CDR3 is TGTGCCAGCTCACCACTCCCGGGTGATGACACTGAAGCTTTCTTT. As protein: CASSPLPGDDTEAFF.